A selection of T cell receptor beta chains follows, all from one sample in a study of radiotherapy plus CTLA-4 blockade in lung cancer. The table came from immunoSEQ multiplex PCR; TCRdb's copy has only in-frame clones and leaves some out. The table has around 45,000 clones, 55% to 80% seen once. The sequenced sample was peripheral blood, obtained from a patient treated with radiotherapy plus ipilimumab. The receptors were sampled from a human donor with non-small cell lung cancer who had a partial response to radiotherapy plus ipilimumab. The CDR3 runs from the conserved cysteine through the conserved F or W. D genes are given only for firm matches. Only some rows state a clone size, as once, few, many or a class for expanded clones.

D gene: NA; J gene: TRBJ1-4; clone size: NA; V gene: TRBV9; CDR3 DNA: TGTGCCAGCAGCGTACAGGGTCGGGTCTCAACTAATGAAAAACTGTTTTTT; CDR3 protein: CASSVQGRVSTNEKLFF
D gene: TRBD1; J gene: TRBJ1-6; clone size: NA; V gene: TRBV5-6; CDR3 DNA: TGTGCCAGCAGCTTGGACAGGGGGCCACTCAGCTCCTATAATTCACCCCTCCACTTT; CDR3 protein: CASSLDRGPLSSYNSPLHF
D gene: TRBD1; J gene: TRBJ1-2; clone size: few; V gene: TRBV5-1; CDR3 DNA: TGCGCCAGCAGCTTGGGACAGGGGGCGACCTCTAACTATGGCTACACCTTC; CDR3 protein: CASSLGQGATSNYGYTF
D gene: TRBD2; J gene: TRBJ2-7; clone size: NA; V gene: TRBV10-3; CDR3 DNA: TGTGCCATCGGACTAGCGGGAGGAGGCGGGGAGCAGTACTTC; CDR3 protein: CAIGLAGGGGEQYF
D gene: NA; J gene: TRBJ2-3; clone size: medium-sized; V gene: TRBV2; CDR3 DNA: TGTGCCAGCAGTCCGGAGAACACAGATACGCAGTATTTT; CDR3 protein: CASSPENTDTQYF
D gene: NA; J gene: TRBJ1-1; clone size: NA; V gene: TRBV5-1; CDR3 DNA: TGCGCCAGCAGCTTGGATCCCGGCAGGGTGAACACTGAAGCTTTCTTT; CDR3 protein: CASSLDPGRVNTEAFF
D gene: TRBD1; J gene: TRBJ2-1; clone size: NA; V gene: TRBV7-2; CDR3 DNA: TGTGCCAGCAGCTTACAGGGGGCGATTGAGCAGTTCTTC; CDR3 protein: CASSLQGAIEQFF
D gene: NA; J gene: TRBJ2-2; clone size: NA; V gene: TRBV6-1; CDR3 DNA: TGTGCCAGCAGGAGGAACACCGGGGAGCTGTTTTTT; CDR3 protein: CASRRNTGELFF
D gene: TRBD1; J gene: TRBJ2-3; clone size: NA; V gene: TRBV5-1; CDR3 DNA: TGCGCCAGCAGCGGGGGACAGGGGGTAGGGGATACGCAGTATTTT; CDR3 protein: CASSGGQGVGDTQYF
D gene: NA; J gene: TRBJ1-2; clone size: NA; V gene: TRBV2; CDR3 DNA: TGTGCCAGCAGAATAGTCCACAGGGAAAACTATGGCTACACCTTC; CDR3 protein: CASRIVHRENYGYTF
D gene: TRBD2; J gene: TRBJ2-5; clone size: NA; V gene: TRBV7-9; CDR3 DNA: TGTGCCAGCAGCTTATCGGTGGCTAGCGGGGGGCAAGAGACCCAGTACTTC; CDR3 protein: CASSLSVASGGQETQYF
D gene: NA; J gene: TRBJ1-1; clone size: few; V gene: TRBV5-5; CDR3 DNA: TGTGCCAGCAGCTTCAGAACAGGGTTTGGCACTGAAGCTTTCTTT; CDR3 protein: CASSFRTGFGTEAFF
D gene: TRBD2; J gene: TRBJ2-1; clone size: NA; V gene: TRBV5-4; CDR3 DNA: TGTGCCAGCAGCCAAGCGGGGGGCCGGACCACCTACAATGAGCAGTTCTTC; CDR3 protein: CASSQAGGRTTYNEQFF
D gene: TRBD2; J gene: TRBJ2-1; clone size: NA; V gene: TRBV6-6; CDR3 DNA: TGTGCCAGCAGACTGCTAGCGGGAGTAGGCAATGAGCAGTTCTTC; CDR3 protein: CASRLLAGVGNEQFF
D gene: TRBD1; J gene: TRBJ2-7; clone size: NA; V gene: TRBV5-8; CDR3 DNA: TGTGCCAGCAGCTCCCGACAGGGCTACGAGCAGTACTTC; CDR3 protein: CASSSRQGYEQYF
D gene: NA; J gene: TRBJ1-1; clone size: NA; V gene: TRBV6-5; CDR3 DNA: TGTGCCAGCAGGGCCAGAACAACTGAAGCTTTCTTT; CDR3 protein: CASRARTTEAFF
D gene: NA; J gene: TRBJ2-6; clone size: NA; V gene: TRBV7-3; CDR3 DNA: TGTGCCAGCAGCCCGACAGCCCGCTCTGGGGCCAACGTCCTGACTTTC; CDR3 protein: CASSPTARSGANVLTF
D gene: TRBD2; J gene: TRBJ2-1; clone size: NA; V gene: TRBV4-1; CDR3 DNA: TGCGCCAGCAGCCACACGACTAGCGGGAGGGCAGCTGAGCAGTTCTTC; CDR3 protein: CASSHTTSGRAAEQFF
D gene: TRBD2; J gene: TRBJ2-7; clone size: NA; V gene: TRBV30; CDR3 DNA: TGTGCCTGGAGCAGGAAACTCGGGACTAGCGTAAAGAACGAGCAGTACTTC; CDR3 protein: CAWSRKLGTSVKNEQYF